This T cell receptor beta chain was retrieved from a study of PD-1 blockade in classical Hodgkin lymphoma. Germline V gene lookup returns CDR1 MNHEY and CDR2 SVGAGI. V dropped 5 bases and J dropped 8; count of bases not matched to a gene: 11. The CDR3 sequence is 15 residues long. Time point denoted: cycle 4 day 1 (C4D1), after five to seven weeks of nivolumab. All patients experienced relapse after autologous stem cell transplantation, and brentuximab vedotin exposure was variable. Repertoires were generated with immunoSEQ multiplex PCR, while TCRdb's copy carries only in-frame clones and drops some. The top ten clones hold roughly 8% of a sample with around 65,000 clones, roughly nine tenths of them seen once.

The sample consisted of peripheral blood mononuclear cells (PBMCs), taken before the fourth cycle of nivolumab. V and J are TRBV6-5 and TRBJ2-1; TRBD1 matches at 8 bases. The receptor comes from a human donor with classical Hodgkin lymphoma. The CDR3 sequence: CASSLNTQGADEQFF. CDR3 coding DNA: TGTGCCAGCAGTCTCAATACGCAGGGGGCGGATGAGCAGTTCTTC.